This entry is about one TCR beta chain. This clonotype was picked up a small number of times. The antigen this receptor binds is unknown. No qualities accompany the bases; no much larger clone lies one base away. The source of the sample is a study of T-cell reconstitution after alpha-beta-depleted transplantation in children listed by TCRdb under 2016. For the wider study: Using TCR repertoire profiling, the study followed T-cell immune reconstitution in a quantitative way in children after TCRalphabeta/CD19-depleted allogeneic hematopoietic cell transplantation.

Library generation was performed with PCR. Sequencing was carried out with an Illumina HiSeq 2500. Molecular barcoding was employed in the preparation of TCR libraries, with unique molecular identifiers being used to normalize TCRbeta repertoire quantification. The public reads were quality trimmed at Q25 with fastp and then assembled into clones with MiXCR by TCRdb, keeping productive beta chains. Each record represents a unique CDR3 protein, reported with the most common genes and DNA among its rows. The sample includes 230,000 or so distinct CDR3 sequences, with about 9.6% observed a single time. The ten largest clones add up to around 5% of the sample. The germline V gene (reference sequence) sets CDR1 to LGHDT and CDR2 to YNNKEL. V is clipped by 0 bases and J by 5 bases, and the sequence between their germline boundaries is 17 bases long. The CDR3 spans 18 residues, from the cysteine through the phenylalanine. Only the CDR3 portion is preserved as DNA: 54 bases, with reading frame beginning at the first base.

The chain is assembled from TRBV3-1 and TRBJ1-6, with an unclear D gene assignment. This specimen was PBMCs from the stem cell graft donor, taken from the stem cell graft. The origin of this receptor is a human donor who donated a stem cell graft to a child with SCID. The CDR3 corresponds to CASSQDFPTLSDNSPLHF. The DNA sequence reads TGTGCCAGCAGCCAAGATTTTCCGACGCTATCGGATAATTCACCCCTCCACTTT.